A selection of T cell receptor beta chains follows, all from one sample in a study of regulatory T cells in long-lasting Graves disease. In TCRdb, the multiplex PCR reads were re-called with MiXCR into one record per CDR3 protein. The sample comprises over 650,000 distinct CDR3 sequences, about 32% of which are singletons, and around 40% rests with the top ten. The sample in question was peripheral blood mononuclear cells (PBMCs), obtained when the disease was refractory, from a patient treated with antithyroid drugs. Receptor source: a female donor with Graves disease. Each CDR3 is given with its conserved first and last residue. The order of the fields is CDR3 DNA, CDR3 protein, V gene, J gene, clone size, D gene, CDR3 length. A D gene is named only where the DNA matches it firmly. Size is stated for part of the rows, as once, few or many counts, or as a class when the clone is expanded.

DNA: TGTGCCAGCGGCCAGCGACGAGGCTATGGCTACACCTTC
CDR3: CASGQRRGYGYTF
V: TRBV27
J: TRBJ1-2
size: .
D: .
length: 13

DNA: TGTGCCAGCAGTGACAACTACAATGAGCAGTTCTTC
CDR3: CASSDNYNEQFF
V: TRBV27
J: TRBJ2-1
size: few
D: .
length: 12

DNA: TGTGCCAGCAGATCAAACAGGGGGCGCTCGGGGGATGGCTACACCTTC
CDR3: CASRSNRGRSGDGYTF
V: TRBV6-1
J: TRBJ1-2
size: .
D: TRBD1
length: 16

DNA: TGCGCCAGCAGCTTGGCAGACAGGTTCTATGGCTACACCTTC
CDR3: CASSLADRFYGYTF
V: TRBV5-1
J: TRBJ1-2
size: few
D: .
length: 14

DNA: TGTGCCAGCAGTCTACAGGCCTTTAGATCCCTCCACTTT
CDR3: CASSLQAFRSLHF
V: TRBV6-1
J: TRBJ1-6
size: many
D: .
length: 13

DNA: TGCAGTGCGACCCCGACTAGCGGGAATGAGGGCTACGAGCAGTACTTC
CDR3: CSATPTSGNEGYEQYF
V: TRBV20-1
J: TRBJ2-7
size: few
D: TRBD2
length: 16

DNA: TGCGCCAGCGCGGGACTAGCGGGAGCGCCCCAAGAGACCCAGTACTTC
CDR3: CASAGLAGAPQETQYF
V: TRBV5-1
J: TRBJ2-5
size: .
D: TRBD2
length: 16

DNA: TGCAGCGCCAGAGTAGGGTTTTCTAACTATGGCTACACCTTC
CDR3: CSARVGFSNYGYTF
V: TRBV29-1
J: TRBJ1-2
size: .
D: .
length: 14

DNA: TGTGCCACCAGTGATCCGGGACAGGGGGCCGCGGACGGTCAGCCCCAGCATTTT
CDR3: CATSDPGQGAADGQPQHF
V: TRBV24-1
J: TRBJ1-5
size: .
D: TRBD1
length: 18

DNA: TGTGCCAGCAGCCAAACAGGGGAGGCTGAAGCTTTCTTT
CDR3: CASSQTGEAEAFF
V: TRBV14
J: TRBJ1-1
size: .
D: TRBD1
length: 13

DNA: TGTGCCAGCAGCCGCAACGGAGGACAGCTCGAAGGAGGGGCCAACGTCCTGACTTTC
CDR3: CASSRNGGQLEGGANVLTF
V: TRBV7-9
J: TRBJ2-6
size: .
D: .
length: 19

DNA: TGCAGTGCTCAAATCATGAACACTGAAGCTTTCTTT
CDR3: CSAQIMNTEAFF
V: TRBV20-1
J: TRBJ1-1
size: few
D: .
length: 12

DNA: TGTGCCACCGACAGAGCCCAGGGGTATGGCTACACCTTC
CDR3: CATDRAQGYGYTF
V: TRBV6-1
J: TRBJ1-2
size: few
D: .
length: 13

DNA: TGTGCCAGTAGGAGACAGGGCGGTATTCAGCCCCAGCATTTT
CDR3: CASRRQGGIQPQHF
V: TRBV19
J: TRBJ1-5
size: .
D: TRBD1
length: 14

DNA: TGTGCCAGCAGCCATGGGGGCGAGCAGTACTTC
CDR3: CASSHGGEQYF
V: TRBV7-3
J: TRBJ2-7
size: few
D: .
length: 11

DNA: TGTGCCAGTTGTTGTGGGGGGGAAGGTGGCTACACCTTC
CDR3: CASCCGGEGGYTF
V: TRBV6-1
J: TRBJ1-2
size: many
D: .
length: 13

DNA: TGCAGTGCTTCTCTAGGGGTAACCTCCTACGAGCAGTACTTC
CDR3: CSASLGVTSYEQYF
V: TRBV20-1
J: TRBJ2-7
size: .
D: .
length: 14

DNA: TGCGCCAGCAGAGCGGGGTTTGACATTCAGTACTTC
CDR3: CASRAGFDIQYF
V: TRBV10-2
J: TRBJ2-4
size: once
D: TRBD2
length: 12

DNA: TGTGCCAGCAGCCAAGATCCCCTGGACAGTTGGGTTTCACCCCTCCACTTT
CDR3: CASSQDPLDSWVSPLHF
V: TRBV4-2
J: TRBJ1-6
size: .
D: .
length: 17

DNA: TGCGCCAGCAGCTTGGAAAGGTTAGGCACTGAAGCTTTCTTT
CDR3: CASSLERLGTEAFF
V: TRBV5-1
J: TRBJ1-1
size: few
D: .
length: 14

DNA: TGTGCCAGCAGGACAGGGGATAGTGGCTACACCTTC
CDR3: CASRTGDSGYTF
V: TRBV12-3/TRBV12-4
J: TRBJ1-2
size: many
D: TRBD1
length: 12

DNA: TGCAGTGCTAGATCGGGACAGGGAGGGGGCATAATGGATTCACCCCTCCACTTT
CDR3: CSARSGQGGGIMDSPLHF
V: TRBV20-1
J: TRBJ1-6
size: few
D: TRBD1
length: 18

DNA: TGTGCCAGCAGCTTAGCGGCCGGGAGGGCCTGGAACGAGCAGTACTTC
CDR3: CASSLAAGRAWNEQYF
V: TRBV11-2
J: TRBJ2-7
size: .
D: TRBD2
length: 16

DNA: TGTGCCAGCAGTTTTTCCGACCTAGGGAACTCACCCCTCCACTTT
CDR3: CASSFSDLGNSPLHF
V: TRBV28
J: TRBJ1-6
size: many
D: .
length: 15

DNA: TGTGCCAGCGCACAGAATAGCAATCAGCCCCAGCATTTT
CDR3: CASAQNSNQPQHF
V: TRBV6-1
J: TRBJ1-5
size: few
D: .
length: 13

DNA: TGTGCCAGCACCCCAGGAGTTAGCGAATCCTACGAGCAGTACTTC
CDR3: CASTPGVSESYEQYF
V: TRBV7-9
J: TRBJ2-7
size: few
D: .
length: 15

DNA: TGTGCCAGCAGTTACTCGAGGGGGTCCTCTGAAGCTTTCTTT
CDR3: CASSYSRGSSEAFF
V: TRBV6-5
J: TRBJ1-1
size: few
D: .
length: 14

DNA: TGCAGTGCCGGTGGGGACAGGTTCTACGAGCAGTACTTC
CDR3: CSAGGDRFYEQYF
V: TRBV20-1
J: TRBJ2-7
size: .
D: TRBD1
length: 13

DNA: TGTGCCAGCAGCTTAGCTAGCGGGAACGCAGATACGCAGTATTTT
CDR3: CASSLASGNADTQYF
V: TRBV7-9
J: TRBJ2-3
size: .
D: TRBD2
length: 15

DNA: TGTGCTAGTGGTTCTTACACGAACACTGAAGCTTTCTTT
CDR3: CASGSYTNTEAFF
V: TRBV12-5
J: TRBJ1-1
size: many
D: .
length: 13

DNA: TGCAGTGCTGGAGCGGGAATCGACACCGGGGAGCTGTTTTTT
CDR3: CSAGAGIDTGELFF
V: TRBV20-1
J: TRBJ2-2
size: .
D: TRBD2
length: 14

DNA: TGTGCCAGCTCACCACCTGCCAGGGCGGGTGAAAAACTGTTTTTT
CDR3: CASSPPARAGEKLFF
V: TRBV18
J: TRBJ1-4
size: .
D: .
length: 15

DNA: TGCAGTGCTAGACTGGCAGGGGGTTTGAATGAGCAGTTCTTC
CDR3: CSARLAGGLNEQFF
V: TRBV20-1
J: TRBJ2-1
size: .
D: TRBD1
length: 14

DNA: TGTGCCAGCAGTTTAGGTGTACCGGGCTCAGTTAATGAAAAACTGTTTTTT
CDR3: CASSLGVPGSVNEKLFF
V: TRBV28
J: TRBJ1-4
size: many
D: .
length: 17

DNA: TGTGCCAGCAGTGAAGTTCGGGTCACTGAAGCTTTCTTT
CDR3: CASSEVRVTEAFF
V: TRBV2
J: TRBJ1-1
size: few
D: .
length: 13

DNA: TGTGCCAGCATGGGACAGCTGTACCAAGAGACCCAGTACTTC
CDR3: CASMGQLYQETQYF
V: TRBV6-2/TRBV6-3
J: TRBJ2-5
size: .
D: TRBD1
length: 14

DNA: TGTGCCAGCAGTTACATCGGGGGGGGTGAAGCTTTCTTT
CDR3: CASSYIGGGEAFF
V: TRBV6-5
J: TRBJ1-1
size: .
D: .
length: 13

DNA: TGCAGCGTTGGCGCGGGCTACACCGGGGAGCTGTTTTTT
CDR3: CSVGAGYTGELFF
V: TRBV29-1
J: TRBJ2-2
size: .
D: .
length: 13

DNA: TGTGCCAGCAGTCCCCCGGGACAATCTCTCATGAACACTGAAGCTTTCTTT
CDR3: CASSPPGQSLMNTEAFF
V: TRBV28
J: TRBJ1-1
size: many
D: .
length: 17

DNA: TGTGCCAGCAGCCAATGGGCCAGGGGAACAAGAAACACCATATATTTT
CDR3: CASSQWARGTRNTIYF
V: TRBV16
J: TRBJ1-3
size: once
D: .
length: 16

DNA: TGTGCCAGCAGCCCCTGGACAGCCTCCTACGAGCAGTACTTC
CDR3: CASSPWTASYEQYF
V: TRBV11-2
J: TRBJ2-7
size: many
D: .
length: 14

DNA: TGTGCCAGCAGCAGCAGCCACCGTTCCTACAATGAGCAGTTCTTC
CDR3: CASSSSHRSYNEQFF
V: TRBV14
J: TRBJ2-1
size: .
D: .
length: 15